This TCR beta chain is from a study of technical replicates of blood from a few donors. TCRdb keeps only in-frame clones here, not all; method: immunoSEQ multiplex PCR. The sample consists of about 61,000 clones, more than 95% of them appearing once. Trimming left V 5 bases short and J 5 bases short, with 12 bases between. This CDR3 contains 13 residues. Germline V CDR1 and CDR2: SGHTA, FQGNSA. This TCR was recovered from a human donor in good health. The V call is TRBV7-2, the J call TRBJ1-1; the D gene is possibly TRBD1 (6 bases). Sample: T cells isolated from PBMCs. CDR3 amino acids: CASSRRQETEAFF. CDR3 DNA: TGTGCCAGCAGCAGACGACAGGAAACTGAAGCTTTCTTT.